This T cell receptor (beta chain) stems from a study of metastatic and nonmetastatic thyroid tumors. At the level of the study: Blood and tumor or nodule tissue repertoires from malignant and benign thyroid patients were compared.

TCRdb used MiXCR to call clones anew from the PCR reads. The sample holds some 33,000 clones, 6% to 9.5% seen once. Nobody among the patients had been given any treatment before thyroid surgery. This CDR3 is built from 11 residues. V gave up 6 bases and J gave up 5 bases, with 6 bases separating them. Germline lookup yields CDR1 SGHDN and CDR2 FVKESK. This clone was detected many times. The sequence was collected from a female donor with papillary thyroid cancer or a benign thyroid nodule (not recorded which). Some clones in this sample may be carry-over from other donors' samples. Specimen: blood. The V gene is TRBV14, the J gene TRBJ2-3; the D is unclear. The CDR3 spells CASSVGDTQYF. CDR3 coding DNA: TGTGCCAGCAGTGTCGGAGATACGCAGTATTTT.